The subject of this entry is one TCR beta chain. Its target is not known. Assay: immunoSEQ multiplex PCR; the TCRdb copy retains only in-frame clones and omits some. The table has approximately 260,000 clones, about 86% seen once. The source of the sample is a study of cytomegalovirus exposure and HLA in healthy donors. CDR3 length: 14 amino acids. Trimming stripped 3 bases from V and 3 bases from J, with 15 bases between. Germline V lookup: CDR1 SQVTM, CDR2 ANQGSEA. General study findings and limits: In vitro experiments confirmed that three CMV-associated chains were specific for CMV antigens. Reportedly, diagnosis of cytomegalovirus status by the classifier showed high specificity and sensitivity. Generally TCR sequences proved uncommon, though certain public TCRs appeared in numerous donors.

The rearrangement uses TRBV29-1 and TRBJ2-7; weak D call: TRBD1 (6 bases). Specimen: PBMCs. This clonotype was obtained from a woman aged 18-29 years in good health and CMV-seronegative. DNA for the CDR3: TGCAGCGTTGAGCAGGGGCGTTCTGGCTACGAGCAGTACTTC. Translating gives CSVEQGRSGYEQYF.